These T cell receptor beta chains were read from a single sample in a study of blood T cell repertoires in COVID-19. Produced via immunoSEQ multiplex PCR; TCRdb's table is partial and in-frame only. Here the sample spans 140,000 or so clones, under 80% being singletons. The material sequenced was peripheral blood. These receptors were taken from a man in his 60s with acute or convalescent COVID-19. CDR3s include the opening cysteine and the closing phenylalanine or tryptophan. A D gene is named only where the DNA matches it firmly. Where a row states a size, it is once, few, many or the class of an expanded clone; other rows omit it.

NA	NA	TRBV3-1/TRBV3-2	TRBJ1-1	TGTGCCAGCAGCCAAAAGGGGGGGATCACTGAAGCTTTCTTT	CASSQKGGITEAFF
NA	NA	TRBV5-5	TRBJ1-3	TGTGCCAGCAGCTTTCAAAACACCATATATTTT	CASSFQNTIYF
NA	NA	TRBV9	TRBJ2-1	TGTGCCAGCAGCCCCCCTTACTCAAACAATGAGCAGTTCTTC	CASSPPYSNNEQFF
NA	NA	TRBV7-2	TRBJ2-7	TGTGCCAGCAGCTCCACTGTGGCTAGCGTGCAGTACTTC	CASSSTVASVQYF
NA	TRBD2	TRBV7-8	TRBJ2-3	TGTGCCAGCAGCCCAGGGACTAGCGGGGTTAGCACAGATACGCAGTATTTT	CASSPGTSGVSTDTQYF
NA	TRBD2	TRBV5-1	TRBJ2-3	TGCGCCAGCAGCCCGGGCGGGGGGCGCGCAGATACGCAGTATTTT	CASSPGGGRADTQYF
many	TRBD2	TRBV27	TRBJ2-1	TGTGCCAGCCGAGCGGGAGGCACCTACAATGAGCAGTTCTTC	CASRAGGTYNEQFF
once	TRBD1	TRBV9	TRBJ1-6	TGTGCCAGCAGCACCGACAGGGCTCAGTCACCCCTCCACTTT	CASSTDRAQSPLHF
NA	TRBD2	TRBV5-4	TRBJ2-3	TGTGCCAGCAGCCCACTAGCGGGTACGCAGTATTTT	CASSPLAGTQYF
NA	TRBD2	TRBV7-2	TRBJ2-1	TGTGCCAGCAGCTTAATAACTAGCGTTGGTGAGCAGTTCTTC	CASSLITSVGEQFF
NA	TRBD2	TRBV4-1	TRBJ2-7	TGCGCCAGCAGCCAAGATTGGGCTAGCGGCCCCGGACGATCCTACGAGCAGTACTTC	CASSQDWASGPGRSYEQYF
few	TRBD1	TRBV28	TRBJ2-7	TGTGCCAGCAGTTCCCCGGGACAGGGAGCGTCCTACGAGCAGTACTTC	CASSSPGQGASYEQYF
NA	NA	TRBV9	TRBJ2-5	TGTGCCAGCAGCGGGGGCGACCTGTACCAAGAGACCCAGTACTTC	CASSGGDLYQETQYF
NA	TRBD2	TRBV9	TRBJ2-1	TGTGCCAGCAACCAAGGCGGGAGCTCCTACAATGAGCAGTTCTTC	CASNQGGSSYNEQFF
NA	NA	TRBV6-5	TRBJ2-7	TGTGCCAGCAGATGGGACAAGACCTACGAGCAGTACTTC	CASRWDKTYEQYF
NA	NA	TRBV28	TRBJ1-5	TGTGCCAGCAGTGCGACAGGGCCCCAGCATTTT	CASSATGPQHF
NA	TRBD1	TRBV5-1	TRBJ2-7	TGCGCCAGCAGCCGGACAGGGATCGACGAGCAGTACTTC	CASSRTGIDEQYF
few	TRBD2	TRBV12-3/TRBV12-4	TRBJ2-7	TGTGCCAGCGCGACTAGCGGCTCCTACGAGCAGTACTTC	CASATSGSYEQYF
NA	TRBD1	TRBV28	TRBJ1-6	TGTGCCAGCAGTTCAGGACAGGGAGGTTCACCCCTCCACTTT	CASSSGQGGSPLHF
NA	TRBD1	TRBV7-8	TRBJ2-3	TGTGCCAGCAGAAGAGACAGGGGGCGCACAGATACGCAGTATTTT	CASRRDRGRTDTQYF
NA	TRBD2	TRBV5-4	TRBJ2-1	TGTGCCAGCAGCTTGCCGGGAGGCTCCTACAATGAGCAGTTCTTC	CASSLPGGSYNEQFF
NA	TRBD1	TRBV3-1/TRBV3-2	TRBJ1-6	TGTGCCAGCAGCCAAAGGACAGGACTCTATTCACCCCTCCACTTT	CASSQRTGLYSPLHF
many	NA	TRBV7-9	TRBJ2-7	TGTGCCAGCAGCCAGGACAGCCCCTACGAGCAGTACTTC	CASSQDSPYEQYF
NA	TRBD1	TRBV6-1	TRBJ1-6	TGTGCCAGCAGTGCATCAGGGGGCTCGAAGAATTCACCCCTCCACTTT	CASSASGGSKNSPLHF
once	NA	TRBV4-1	TRBJ2-7	TGCGCCAGCAGCCAAGGGAGAGGGAGCGGTGACGAGCAGTACTTC	CASSQGRGSGDEQYF
once	NA	TRBV11-2	TRBJ1-6	TGTGCCAGCAGCAACTCACAGGAGAGGAATAATTCACCCCTCCACTTT	CASSNSQERNNSPLHF
NA	NA	TRBV7-8	TRBJ1-2	TGTGCCAGCAGCCTAACTGGTCCGTCTGGCTACACCTTC	CASSLTGPSGYTF
NA	TRBD1	TRBV19	TRBJ1-1	TGTGCCAGTAGTATGACAGGGGGCCAACTTTTTTACACTGAAGCTTTCTTT	CASSMTGGQLFYTEAFF
NA	TRBD2	TRBV30	TRBJ2-3	TGTGCCTGGAGTCGACTAGCGGGGGTCACAGATACGCAGTATTTT	CAWSRLAGVTDTQYF
NA	NA	TRBV25-1	TRBJ1-4	TGTGCCAGCAGTGAAGGCGGAAAACTGTTTTTT	CASSEGGKLFF
NA	TRBD1	TRBV18	TRBJ1-2	TGTGCCAGCTCACTCTCGGGACAGGCCCGGGATAACTATGGCTACACCTTC	CASSLSGQARDNYGYTF
NA	TRBD1	TRBV13	TRBJ2-1	TGTGCCAGCAGCGCTCGGACAGGGGGGCGCGGCGACAATGAGCAGTTCTTC	CASSARTGGRGDNEQFF
NA	NA	TRBV6-6	TRBJ1-2	TGTGCCAGCAGTTCCCCTTCCGGGAACTATGGCTACACCTTC	CASSSPSGNYGYTF
NA	NA	TRBV9	TRBJ2-1	TGTGCCAGCAGCGTAGTCCCCAGAGAGGGCAATGAGCAGTTCTTC	CASSVVPREGNEQFF
NA	NA	TRBV11-2	TRBJ2-5	TGTGCCAGCAGCACCCCTAGTACAGGGAAGACTGGGACCCAGTACTTC	CASSTPSTGKTGTQYF
NA	TRBD2	TRBV13	TRBJ2-3	TGTGCCAGCAGAACCGGGACTAGCGACACAGATACGCAGTATTTT	CASRTGTSDTDTQYF
NA	TRBD1	TRBV27	TRBJ1-3	TGTGCCAGCAGTTTATCTATGACAGGGAAGGGAGACACCATATATTTT	CASSLSMTGKGDTIYF
NA	NA	TRBV6-5	TRBJ2-2	TGTGCCAGCAGTTACAGAGCGGAGAACACCGGGGAGCTGTTTTTT	CASSYRAENTGELFF
few	TRBD1	TRBV6-5	TRBJ2-7	TGTGCCAGCAGCCATCCCGGGACAGGGTTATACGAGCAGTACTTC	CASSHPGTGLYEQYF
NA	NA	TRBV3-1/TRBV3-2	TRBJ2-1	TGTGCCAGCAGCCAATGGAACAGCTACAATGAGCAGTTCTTC	CASSQWNSYNEQFF
NA	NA	TRBV4-2	TRBJ2-3	TGTGCCAGCAGCCAAGATGTGGCGGCCGGGGTCTCAGATACGCAGTATTTT	CASSQDVAAGVSDTQYF
NA	TRBD2	TRBV19	TRBJ2-2	TGTGCCAGTAGTATAGATCTACGGGACTACGTAAGGAACACCGGGGAGCTGTTTTTT	CASSIDLRDYVRNTGELFF
NA	NA	TRBV4-1	TRBJ1-6	TGCGCCAGCAGCCATCCAGGGAGCAGGGAGGAGTCACCCCTCCACTTT	CASSHPGSREESPLHF
NA	TRBD2	TRBV5-6	TRBJ2-2	TGTGCCAGCAGCTTGTTTTCTAGCGGGACCGGGGAGCTGTTTTTT	CASSLFSSGTGELFF
NA	TRBD1	TRBV6-5	TRBJ1-3	TGTGCCAGCAGTACCGACAGGGGGCACGGAAACACCATATATTTT	CASSTDRGHGNTIYF